This TCR beta chain comes out of a study of regulatory T cells in long-lasting Graves disease. The wider study: Under 3 months of antithyroid drugs had been taken by newly diagnosed Graves' patients. Study findings and constraints: Accuracy may have been reduced by the small sample size.

This clonotype was recorded a few times. What it recognizes is unknown. CDR3 regions were amplified by Arm-PCR using iRepertoire HTBI primers to build TCR beta libraries. MiXCR was run by TCRdb on the multiplex PCR reads, yielding one entry per CDR3 protein. The profile shows 400,000 to 500,000 distinct CDR3 sequences, around 16% of them singletons. This sample's time point: newly diagnosed GD, antithyroid drugs for less than 3 months. PBMC RNA was the source of the TCR library. Per American Thyroid Association guidelines, Graves' disease was diagnosed. This sample also belongs to another study, concerning T cells in Graves' hyperthyroidism and ophthalmopathy.

Specimen: peripheral blood mononuclear cells (PBMCs), collected at new diagnosis, from a patient treated with antithyroid drugs. The clonotype comes from a woman in her thirties or forties with Graves disease.

DNA for the CDR3: TGTGCCAGCAGTTCGGGACAGTCGATGTTCCATTATCAGCCCCAGCATTTT. It specifies CASSSGQSMFHYQPQHF. The genes are TRBV28 and TRBJ1-5; 7 bases agree with TRBD1. This CDR3 is 17 amino acids long. The V segment lost 4 bases and the J segment 5 bases; nucleotides outside the gene matches: 14. Germline CDR1 is MDHEN and CDR2 is SYDVKM.